The rows below give T cell receptor beta chains drawn from one sample of a study of blood T cell repertoires in COVID-19. Here immunoSEQ multiplex PCR was the method, and the copy in TCRdb shows in-frame clones only, minus some. This sample has over 95,000 clones, with around nine tenths found just once. The sequenced sample consisted of peripheral blood. All receptors derive from a woman in her 70s who had recovered from COVID-19. CDR3s include the opening cysteine and the closing phenylalanine or tryptophan. The D gene is left open where the match is weak. Part of the rows lack a size; the others show once, few, many or a class for expanded clones.

v_gene	abundance	d_gene	j_gene	CDR3nt	CDR3aa
TRBV15	.	.	TRBJ1-1	TGTGCCACCAGCAGAGATCCTAACACTGAAGCTTTCTTT	CATSRDPNTEAFF
TRBV27	.	.	TRBJ1-2	TGTGCCAGCAGTTTAGGGTCCTCAGGGCTGAGTGGCTACACCTTC	CASSLGSSGLSGYTF
TRBV29-1	.	.	TRBJ2-7	TGCAGCGTTTTCAGCTACGAGCAGTACTTC	CSVFSYEQYF
TRBV6-5	few	TRBD2	TRBJ2-1	TGTGCCAGCAGTATCGGAACTAGCGGGCCTAGGGAGCAGTTCTTC	CASSIGTSGPREQFF
TRBV4-3	.	TRBD1	TRBJ1-3	TGCGCCAGCAGCCAAGATCAGGCCAGGGGGCAAAGCACCATATATTTT	CASSQDQARGQSTIYF
TRBV4-2	once	.	TRBJ2-5	TGTGCCAGCCCGTGGGAGGGGGAGGAGACCCAGTACTTC	CASPWEGEETQYF
TRBV19	.	.	TRBJ1-6	TGTGCCACCGGGGGATTCGACTCCTATAATTCACCCCTCCACTTT	CATGGFDSYNSPLHF
TRBV9	.	.	TRBJ2-4	TGTGCCAGCAGCCCAGACGCCAGGCTAGCTCAGTACTTC	CASSPDARLAQYF
TRBV28	.	TRBD1	TRBJ1-6	TGTGCCAGCAGAGGGGGAGGCGGGACAGGGACGAATTCACCCCTCCACTTT	CASRGGGGTGTNSPLHF
TRBV7-2	.	TRBD2	TRBJ2-3	TGTGCCAGCAGCCAAAACTTGGGGGGGACGCAGTATTTT	CASSQNLGGTQYF
TRBV4-2	once	TRBD1	TRBJ1-1	TGTGCCAGCAGCGTCGACAGGGTAGGGACTGAAGCTTTCTTT	CASSVDRVGTEAFF
TRBV4-2	once	.	TRBJ1-1	TGTGCCAGCAGCCAAGGTCTGGGGCACAACACTGAAGCTTTCTTT	CASSQGLGHNTEAFF
TRBV6-6	.	.	TRBJ1-2	TGTGCCAGCAGTTACGCCCGGACAGCTCAGGGCTACACCTTC	CASSYARTAQGYTF
TRBV28	.	TRBD2	TRBJ2-5	TGTGCCAGCAGTCCTAGCGGGAGGGCCGGGACCCAGTACTTC	CASSPSGRAGTQYF
TRBV27	once	.	TRBJ1-4	TGTGCCAGCAGTTCACGAGGGAGGGGTGCCGAAAAACTGTTTTTT	CASSSRGRGAEKLFF
TRBV28	.	TRBD2	TRBJ2-3	TGTGCCAGCAGTTTGGGCGGGGGTGGCACAGATACGCAGTATTTT	CASSLGGGGTDTQYF
TRBV4-3	.	.	TRBJ2-1	TGCGCCAGCAGCCAAGACGGGTCTAGCACTGCGGGGAATGAGCAGTTCTTC	CASSQDGSSTAGNEQFF
TRBV21-1	.	.	TRBJ2-7	TGTGCCACCCATCCGGGACTCCATTTAGCCAGCTCCTACGAGCAGTACTTC	CATHPGLHLASSYEQYF
TRBV11-2	.	TRBD1	TRBJ1-1	TGTGCCAGCAGCACCAGGGACAGCCAGAACACTGAAGCTTTCTTT	CASSTRDSQNTEAFF
TRBV30	.	.	TRBJ1-6	TGTGCCTGGAGTGTGGGGAGCTCCTATAATTCACCCCTCCACTTT	CAWSVGSSYNSPLHF
TRBV28	once	.	TRBJ1-1	TGTGCCAGCACCCCCCCCGGCAGGGCGAGAGCTTTCTTT	CASTPPGRARAFF
TRBV5-6	.	.	TRBJ2-4	TGTGCCAGCAGCTTGGACATAGCCAAAAACATTCAGTACTTC	CASSLDIAKNIQYF
TRBV3-1/TRBV3-2	.	.	TRBJ2-5	TGTGCCAGCAGCCAGGGGTTTCGGGGCCAAGAGACCCAGTACTTC	CASSQGFRGQETQYF
TRBV6-1	.	.	TRBJ1-1	TGTGCCAGCAGTTTTATGAAATCCGGGACTGAAGCTTTCTTT	CASSFMKSGTEAFF
TRBV27	.	.	TRBJ1-1	TGTGCCAGCAGTTCCTCTTGGGCAGGCGCATTTGAAGCTTTCTTT	CASSSSWAGAFEAFF
TRBV5-1	few	TRBD2	TRBJ2-3	TGCGCCAGCAGCGATACTAGCGGAAACACAGATACGCAGTATTTT	CASSDTSGNTDTQYF
TRBV18	few	TRBD1	TRBJ2-7	TGTGCCAGCTCACCACTCGGGACAGGGGGCTACGAGCAGTACTTC	CASSPLGTGGYEQYF
TRBV28	.	.	TRBJ1-4	TGTGCCAGCAGTTTAGATGGCAGGCTACTCTACATGAATGAAAAACTGTTTTTT	CASSLDGRLLYMNEKLFF
TRBV13	.	.	TRBJ1-1	TGTGCCAGCAGCTTAGACGGGGGGAACACTGAAGCTTTCTTT	CASSLDGGNTEAFF
TRBV27	.	TRBD1	TRBJ2-5	TGTGCCAGCAGAAACGGGACAGGGGTGACCCAGTACTTC	CASRNGTGVTQYF
TRBV28	.	.	TRBJ2-3	TGTGCCAGCAGTTCCCAGCAGGGTACAGATACGCAGTATTTT	CASSSQQGTDTQYF
TRBV5-6	.	TRBD2	TRBJ2-4	TGTGCCAGCAGCTTACGAGGGACCGGACTAGCGCAGGCCAAAAACATTCAGTACTTC	CASSLRGTGLAQAKNIQYF
TRBV7-3	.	.	TRBJ2-3	TGTGCCAGCAGCTTCACCGGGACTAGCACAGATACGCAGTATTTT	CASSFTGTSTDTQYF
TRBV6-5	.	.	TRBJ1-2	TGTGCCAGCAGACGGCAGGACTATGGCTACACCTTC	CASRRQDYGYTF
TRBV6-5	.	TRBD2	TRBJ2-7	TGTGCCAGCAGGATTATAGCGGGACTGGAGCAGTACTTC	CASRIIAGLEQYF
TRBV12-3/TRBV12-4	.	TRBD1	TRBJ1-4	TGTGCCAGCTCAGGGACAGGCGGGGAAAAACTGTTTTTT	CASSGTGGEKLFF
TRBV30	.	TRBD2	TRBJ2-5	TGTGCCTGGAGTCTTCTTGGCGGGAGGGCTACAGAGACCCAGTACTTC	CAWSLLGGRATETQYF
TRBV18	.	.	TRBJ2-6	TGTGCCAGCTCACCAGAGGCTGGGGCCAACGTCCTGACTTTC	CASSPEAGANVLTF
TRBV19	.	TRBD1	TRBJ1-3	TGTGCCAGTGGGGACAGTGGAAACACCATATATTTT	CASGDSGNTIYF
TRBV7-2	.	TRBD1	TRBJ1-5	TGTGCCAGCAGCCCCAGGGGGCTTGGGGTCAATCAGCCCCAGCATTTT	CASSPRGLGVNQPQHF
TRBV9	.	.	TRBJ1-6	TGTGCCAGCAGCTCAGGGGACGGTTATAATTCACCCCTCCACTTT	CASSSGDGYNSPLHF
TRBV9	.	.	TRBJ2-7	TGTGCCAGCAGCGTTCAGGGGCTGCCCTACGAGCAGTACTTC	CASSVQGLPYEQYF
TRBV7-8	.	.	TRBJ2-5	TGTGCCAGCAGCTTAGGAGGAATCAACCCGAAGACCCAGTACTTC	CASSLGGINPKTQYF
TRBV5-1	few	.	TRBJ2-7	TGCGCCAGCAGAAGCGAATACGAGCAGTACTTC	CASRSEYEQYF